The 12 T cell receptor beta chains presented below share a single source sample, sequenced in a study of CD8 T cells in ankylosing spondylitis. Study-wide findings and caveats: One TCR beta motif, made up of roughly 8 highly homologous variants, appeared characteristic of ankylosing spondylitis blood.

TCRdb recomputed calls from the 5' RACE reads with MiXCR, one row per CDR3 protein. The sample includes under 850,000 distinct CDR3 sequences, 15% to 20% seen only once; the top ten take under 20%. Their antigen targets remain unknown. Sequencing used blood, either unsorted or a sorted T cell fraction (not recorded which). The receptors come from a male donor with ankylosing spondylitis.

The chain recombines TRBV20-1 with TRBJ1-1, with D unclear. Germline V gene sequence: CDR1 DFQATT, CDR2 SNEGSKA (reference sequence). The CDR3 is 13 amino acids. The germline V and J ends were trimmed by 5 bases and 4 bases, with 14 bases remaining between them. The CDR3 region is CSAERTQATEAFF. The CDR3 bases are TGCAGTGCTGAGAGGACCCAAGCCACTGAAGCTTTCTTT.

This chain connects TRBV5-1 to TRBJ2-3, with 7 bases that match TRBD2. The CDR3 extends over 16 amino acids. The trim removed 0 bases at V and 3 bases at J, leaving 7 bases unmatched. The germline V gene encodes CDR1 SGHRS and CDR2 YFSETQ. CDR3 nucleotide sequence: TGCGCCAGCAGCTTGGGACGGGGGGAGAGTACAGATACGCAGTATTTT. It is translated as CASSLGRGESTDTQYF.

The rearrangement joins TRBV27 to TRBJ2-1; tentatively, D is TRBD2 (6 bases). Deletions cut 8 bases from V and 3 bases from J, with 26 bases between. Germline V lookup: CDR1 MNHEY, CDR2 SMNVEV (reference sequence). The CDR3 spans 18 residues. The DNA for the CDR3 is TGTGCCAGCCACCCCAGCCCCATGAGGAGGGGCTACTACAATGAGCAGTTCTTC. Its protein product is CASHPSPMRRGYYNEQFF.

This clonotype has just a few counts. The rearrangement links TRBV12-3 or TRBV12-4 to TRBJ2-7; D is ambiguous. Between the trimmed V and J ends, which lost 7 bases and 2 bases, there was a span of 12 bases. This CDR3 region has 13 residues. The CDR3 DNA follows: TGTGCCAGCAACCCGGACGGACCCTACGAGCAGTACTTC. It encodes CASNPDGPYEQYF.

The chain couples TRBV27 to TRBJ2-3; 11 nucleotides agree with TRBD2. V lost 3 bases to trimming and J lost 2 bases; unmatched junction nucleotides: 4. Germline-derived CDR1 and CDR2 are MNHEY and SMNVEV (reference sequence). The CDR3 has 16 residues. The CDR3 loop is CASSFGTSGYTDTQYF. In nucleotides, the CDR3 is TGTGCCAGCAGTTTTGGGACTAGCGGATACACAGATACGCAGTATTTT.

This clonotype has a handful of counts. The rearrangement joins TRBV20-1 to TRBJ2-2, with 14 bases lining up with TRBD2. Germline V gene sequence: CDR1 DFQATT, CDR2 SNEGSKA (reference sequence). The CDR3 runs to 17 residues. The trim removed 6 bases at V and 0 bases at J, leaving 6 bases unmatched. The CDR3 sequence: CSARTSGRSSNTGELFF. CDR3 sequence (DNA): TGCAGTGCCAGGACTAGCGGGAGGAGTTCGAACACCGGGGAGCTGTTTTTT.

V and J are TRBV25-1 and TRBJ2-1, with 8 positions matching TRBD2. This CDR3 region has 17 residues. Per the germline V gene, CDR1 is MGHDK and CDR2 is SYGVNS. V trimming: 2 bases; J trimming: 3 bases; junction bases outside the gene matches: 9. CDR3 nucleotides: TGTGCCAGCAGTGAAGCGCCGGGGGGGGGGTACTACAATGAGCAGTTCTTC. This gives the protein CASSEAPGGGYYNEQFF.

This clonotype was seen repeatedly, ten times or more. The chain carries TRBV7-8 and TRBJ1-5; D unresolved. Per the germline V gene, CDR1 is SGHVS and CDR2 is FQNEAQ. With 5 bases removed from V and 2 bases from J, the gap between germline ends came to 4 bases. This CDR3 has 12 amino acids. CDR3 loop: CASSGGNQPQHF. CDR3 nucleotide sequence: TGTGCCAGCAGCGGGGGCAATCAGCCCCAGCATTTT.

The rearrangement uses TRBV29-1 and TRBJ2-3, with 10 bases that match TRBD2. This CDR3 region has 14 residues. V dropped 3 bases and J dropped 3; count of bases not matched to a gene: 3. Germline V lookup: CDR1 SQVTM, CDR2 ANQGSEA. The DNA of the CDR3 is TGCAGCGTTGATGCTAGCGGGAGTACAGATACGCAGTATTTT. It codes for CSVDASGSTDTQYF.

This clonotype has more than one count but fewer than ten. V gene TRBV6-1 combines with J gene TRBJ1-1; no reliable D call. This CDR3 region has 13 residues. Germline V CDR1 and CDR2: MNHNS, SASEGT. V lost 5 bases to trimming and J lost 5 bases, with 12 bases between them. CDR3 nucleotides: TGTGCCAGCAGTCATGAGGTTTATACTGAAGCTTTCTTT. Translation: CASSHEVYTEAFF.

The chain is built from TRBV2 and TRBJ1-1; D gene unclear. V was shortened by 4 bases and J by 5 bases, with 11 bases between the two germline ends. The CDR3 is made up of 13 amino acids. Germline lookup yields CDR1 SNHLY and CDR2 FYNNEI. The CDR3 sequence: CASSGWGGTEAFF. CDR3 nucleotides: TGTGCCAGCAGTGGGTGGGGTGGTACTGAAGCTTTCTTT. Drawing the rest from reference TRBV2 and TRBJ1-1, the complete variable domain is EPEVTQTPSHQVTQMGQEVILRCVPISNHLYFYWYRQILGQKVEFLVSFYNNEISEKSEIFDDQFSVERPDGSNFTLKIRSTKLEDSAMYFCASSGWGGTEAFFGQGTRLTVV.

This clonotype occurred many times. The chain recombines TRBV3-1 with TRBJ2-5; 10 bases align to TRBD2. Germline loops: CDR1 LGHDT, CDR2 YNNKEL (reference sequence). The CDR3 runs to 19 residues. The V gene end was trimmed by 4 bases and the J gene end by 5 bases; junction bases not matched to a gene: 19. The CDR3 DNA reads as TGTGCCAGCAGCCCTAGCAGCGGGGGGGACATCTATCTACGGGAGACCCAGTACTTC. Amino acid sequence: CASSPSSGGDIYLRETQYF.